This TCR beta chain is drawn from a study of cytomegalovirus exposure and HLA in healthy donors. Study observations and caveats: The authors later linked a missense DCLRE1C variant to TCR beta V- and J-gene trimming.

PCR used 60 Vbeta primers and 13 Jbeta primers. The data were produced by immunoSEQ multiplex PCR, yet TCRdb's version contains in-frame clones alone and is incomplete. The sample holds 150,000 to 200,000 clones, roughly 82% seen once. The germline gives CDR1 SGHVS, CDR2 FNYEAQ. The CDR3 sequence is 16 residues long. J was trimmed by 8 bases and V by 2 bases; bases with no gene match: 10. Notes on this clone: Its antigen is not known.

The sequence derives from a man aged 45-65 years in good health and CMV-seropositive. Sequencing was carried out using PBMCs. The chain uses TRBV7-6 and TRBJ2-1, with 9 nucleotides matching TRBD2. The CDR3, as DNA: TGTGCCAGCAGCTTACTAGCGGGGTACGGGTTGGATGAGCAGTTCTTC. Translating gives CASSLLAGYGLDEQFF.